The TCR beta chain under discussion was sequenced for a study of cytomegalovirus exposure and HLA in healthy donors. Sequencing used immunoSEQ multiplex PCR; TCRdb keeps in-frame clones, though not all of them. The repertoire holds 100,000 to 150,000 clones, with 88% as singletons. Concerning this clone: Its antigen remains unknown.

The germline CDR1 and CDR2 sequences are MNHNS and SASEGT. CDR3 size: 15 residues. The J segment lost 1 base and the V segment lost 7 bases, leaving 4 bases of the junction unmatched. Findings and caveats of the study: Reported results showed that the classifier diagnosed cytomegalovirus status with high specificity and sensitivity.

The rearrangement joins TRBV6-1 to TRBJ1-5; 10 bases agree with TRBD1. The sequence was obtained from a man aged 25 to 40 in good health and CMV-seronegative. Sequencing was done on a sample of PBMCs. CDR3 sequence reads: CASKRQGASNQPQHF. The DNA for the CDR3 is TGTGCCAGCAAAAGACAGGGGGCGAGCAATCAGCCCCAGCATTTT.